This T cell receptor (beta chain) was sequenced in a study of vaccination and CD4 T cells after COVID-19. The CDR3 runs to 14 residues. Germline V gene lookup returns CDR1 DFQATT and CDR2 SNEGSKA (reference sequence). The V end lost 2 bases, the J end lost 6 bases, and 15 bases lay between the germline ends. The treatment denotes: approximately 11-day PBMC culture with coronavirus spike peptide pools or control peptides (ViraFEST assay). A note on this clonotype: Its matching antigen is unknown.

Sequencing of the DNA from cultured CD4+ T cells was carried out with the Oncomine TCR Beta short-read assay. TCRdb called the PCR reads again in MiXCR, with one record for every CDR3 protein. The sample includes approximately 15,000 distinct CDR3 sequences, about 48% seen only once; the top ten take roughly an eighth. This receptor was identified in a human donor who had recovered from COVID-19. The rearrangement uses TRBV20-1 and TRBJ2-3, with D unresolved. The sequencing sample was made of CD4+ T cells from blood, cultured in vitro. CDR3 loop: CSARSGSPRDTQYF. CDR3 bases: TGCAGTGCTAGATCGGGCAGTCCCAGGGATACGCAGTATTTT.